The rows below give T cell receptor beta chains drawn from one sample of a study of T cells in Graves' hyperthyroidism and ophthalmopathy. TCRdb fed the multiplex PCR reads into MiXCR, producing one record per CDR3 protein. The data contain nearly 600,000 distinct CDR3 sequences, 11% to 15% of them seen just once; the ten biggest clones take up roughly 5.7%. Sequenced: blood. The receptors derive from a woman between 25 and 40 years old with Graves' hyperthyroidism that later progressed to Graves' ophthalmopathy. Both conserved end residues are part of each CDR3. A D gene is named only where the DNA matches it firmly. Rows may omit the clone size; those that give it use once, few, many or a size class.

size	J	length	V	D	CDR3	DNA
-	TRBJ1-5	12	TRBV19	TRBD1	CATIGPGQEKHF	TGTGCCACCATAGGACCGGGACAGGAGAAGCATTTT
-	TRBJ2-5	15	TRBV7-2	TRBD2	CASSRGGLAGETQYF	TGTGCCAGCAGCCGCGGGGGACTAGCGGGAGAGACCCAGTACTTC
many	TRBJ1-6	12	TRBV10-3	-	CAISELDSPLHF	TGTGCCATCAGTGAATTGGATTCACCCCTCCACTTT
many	TRBJ1-1	19	TRBV6-2/TRBV6-3	TRBD1	CASSYYLTGEGTLDTEAFF	TGTGCCAGCAGTTATTATCTCACAGGGGAAGGTACGTTGGACACTGAAGCTTTCTTT
-	TRBJ1-6	16	TRBV20-1	TRBD1	CSAFRGLGSYNSPLHF	TGCAGTGCTTTCAGGGGGCTTGGCTCCTATAATTCACCCCTCCACTTT
many	TRBJ2-3	19	TRBV5-1	-	CASSSRLWGRGSGTDTQYF	TGCGCCAGCAGCTCCCGACTCTGGGGGAGAGGGTCAGGCACAGATACGCAGTATTTT
-	TRBJ2-1	18	TRBV2	TRBD2	CASSETSGTVPSYNEQFF	TGTGCCAGCAGTGAAACTAGCGGGACTGTCCCCTCCTACAATGAGCAGTTCTTC
-	TRBJ2-3	16	TRBV6-5	-	CASSLRRRDDTDTQYF	TGTGCCAGCAGTCTACGTCGCAGGGATGACACAGATACGCAGTATTTT
many	TRBJ1-2	15	TRBV30	TRBD1	CAWSEAAGGAGGYTF	TGTGCCTGGAGTGAGGCTGCAGGGGGCGCGGGTGGCTACACCTTC
-	TRBJ2-2	18	TRBV5-6	-	CASSVPFKMTANTGELFF	TGTGCCAGCAGCGTTCCATTCAAAATGACAGCGAACACCGGGGAGCTGTTTTTT
many	TRBJ2-7	14	TRBV7-6	-	CASSLSGGVYEQYF	TGTGCCAGCAGCTTATCAGGAGGGGTCTACGAGCAGTACTTC